This TCR beta chain was recorded in a study of cytomegalovirus exposure and HLA in healthy donors. This CDR3 comprises 17 residues. The germline V gene has CDR1 MDHEN and CDR2 SYDVKM. Trimming cost V 5 bases and J 2 bases; bases outside gene matches: 8. Study-wide results and caveats: It was reportedly the case that the classifier diagnosed cytomegalovirus status with high specificity and sensitivity. CMV antigen specificity was confirmed in vitro for three CMV-associated chains.

PCR primers comprised 60 Vbeta and 13 Jbeta primers. Clones were read by immunoSEQ multiplex PCR, and TCRdb kept only the in-frame ones, dropping some. The sample records about 120,000 clones, approximately 80% being singletons. This clone has only one observation. Its antigen is currently unknown. Healthy individuals who donated bone marrow served as the donors. This TCR derives from a young woman in good health and CMV-seronegative. The sample comprised PBMCs. This rearrangement joins TRBV28 to TRBJ2-6, with 8 bases fitting TRBD1. DNA of the CDR3: TGTGCCAGCAGTGGACGACAGGGGAGAGCTGGGGCCAACGTCCTGACTTTC. It codes for CASSGRQGRAGANVLTF.